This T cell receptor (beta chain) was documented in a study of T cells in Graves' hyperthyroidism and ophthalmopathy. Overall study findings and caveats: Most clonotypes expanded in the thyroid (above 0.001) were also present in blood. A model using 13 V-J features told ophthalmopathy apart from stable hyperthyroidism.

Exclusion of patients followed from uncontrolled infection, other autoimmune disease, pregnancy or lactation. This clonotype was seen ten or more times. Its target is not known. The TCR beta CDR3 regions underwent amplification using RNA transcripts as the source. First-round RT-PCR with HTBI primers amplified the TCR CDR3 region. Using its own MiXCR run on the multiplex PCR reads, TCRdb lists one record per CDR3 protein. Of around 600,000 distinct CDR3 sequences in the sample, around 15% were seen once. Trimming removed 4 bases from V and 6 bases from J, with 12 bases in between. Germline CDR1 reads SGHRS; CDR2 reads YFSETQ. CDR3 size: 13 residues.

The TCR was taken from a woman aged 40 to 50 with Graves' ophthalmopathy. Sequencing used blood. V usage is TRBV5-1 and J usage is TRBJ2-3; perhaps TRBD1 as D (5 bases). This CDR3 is CASSPDRRDTQYF. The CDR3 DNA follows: TGCGCCAGCAGCCCAGACAGACGGGATACGCAGTATTTT. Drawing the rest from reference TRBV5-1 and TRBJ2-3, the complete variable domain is KAGVTQTPRYLIKTRGQQVTLSCSPISGHRSVSWYQQTPGQGLQFLFEYFSETQRNKGNFPGRFSGRQFSNSRSEMNVSTLELGDSALYLCASSPDRRDTQYFGPGTRLTVL.